Listed here are 14 T cell receptor beta chains from one sample, sequenced in a study of T-cell reconstitution after alpha-beta-depleted transplantation in children (dated by TCRdb to the mid-2010s). The treatment or condition label corresponds to: allogeneic hematopoietic cell transplantation with graft depleted of TCRalphabeta T cells and CD19 B cells. The library relied on PCR. The listed sequencing device is Illumina HiSeq 2500. Molecular barcoding was employed in the preparation of TCR libraries, with unique molecular identifiers being used to normalize TCRbeta repertoire quantification. The public reads were quality trimmed at Q25 with fastp and then assembled into clones with MiXCR by TCRdb, keeping productive beta chains. Each entry is one CDR3 protein sequence, shown with its most common DNA and genes. The sample contains about 110,000 distinct CDR3 sequences, almost 6.5% of them found a single time. 20% to 25% of the sample belongs to the ten largest clones.

The sequencing here drew on PBMCs, mostly from graft donor cells, taken 360 days after TCRalphabeta/CD19-depleted stem cell transplant. The receptors shown here come from a male patient aged 2 to 10 who had a stem cell transplant for acute lymphoblastic leukemia, so the T cells may come from the graft donor.

This chain uses TRBV3-1 with TRBJ2-7; 7 bases align to TRBD1. The CDR3 is 19 amino acids. Germline CDR1 and CDR2: LGHDT and YNNKEL (reference sequence). The CDR3 DNA reads as TGTACCTGCAGTTCCAATACCGGGACAGTGAACTACTTCTCCTACGAGCAGTACTTC. Its protein product is CTCSSNTGTVNYFSYEQYF.

This clonotype was seen only a few times. The CDR3 sequence is CASSPHNSPLHF. The CDR3 region has the DNA TGTGCCAGCAGCCCCCATAATTCACCCCTCCACTTT. The chain employs TRBV3-1 and TRBJ1-6, with no clear D. Germline-derived CDR1 and CDR2 are LGHDT and YNNKEL (reference sequence). CDR3 length: 12 amino acids. V was shortened by 4 bases and J by 5 bases, with 3 bases between the two germline ends.

This clonotype occurred many times. The chain's CDR3 is CASSLGAETQYF. The CDR3 DNA is TGTGCCAGCAGCTTAGGGGCGGAGACCCAGTACTTC. The chain links TRBV7-2 to TRBJ2-5; no clear D gene. Germline V CDR1 and CDR2: SGHTA, FQGNSA. Trimming removed 1 base from V and 5 bases from J, with 5 bases in between. This CDR3 has 12 residues. Combining the CDR3 with reference TRBV7-2 and TRBJ2-5 gives the whole variable domain GAGVSQSPSNKVTEKGKDVELRCDPISGHTALYWYRQSLGQGLEFLIYFQGNSAPDKSGLPSDRFSAERTGGSVSTLTIQRTQQEDSAVYLCASSLGAETQYFGPGTRLLVL.

This clonotype was counted ten times or more. The V call is TRBV5-6, the J call TRBJ2-7; TRBD1 is a possible D gene (6 bases). Germline CDR1 reads SGHDT; CDR2 reads YYEEEE. CDR3 length: 15 amino acids. V lost 5 bases and J lost 4, with 19 bases in between. The CDR3 here is CASSPPGQSTYEQYF. CDR3 DNA sequence: TGTGCCAGCAGTCCCCCAGGACAGAGCACATACGAGCAGTACTTC.

This clonotype has more than one count but fewer than ten. J is TRBJ2-3 and V is TRBV7-3; no reliable D call. In germline, CDR1 is SGHTA, CDR2 FQGTGA. The CDR3 has 16 amino acids. Trimming cost V 2 bases and J 0 bases, with 12 bases left between them. The CDR3 DNA is TGTGCCAGCAGCTTAGGTGGATTCACTAGCACAGATACGCAGTATTTT. Its protein product is CASSLGGFTSTDTQYF. Drawing the rest from reference TRBV7-3 and TRBJ2-3, the complete variable domain is GAGVSQTPSNKVTEKGKYVELRCDPISGHTALYWYRQSLGQGPEFLIYFQGTGAADDSGLPNDRFFAVRPEGSVSTLKIQRTERGDSAVYLCASSLGGFTSTDTQYFGPGTRLTVL.

The table lists this clonotype with many counts. This chain connects TRBV9 to TRBJ2-7; D is perhaps TRBD2 (8 bases). Germline V gives CDR1 SGDLS, CDR2 YYNGEE. V was cut by 4 bases and J by 0 bases, with 17 bases left in between. This CDR3 is 16 amino acids long. The CDR3 is CASSTSGQVSSYEQYF. The CDR3 DNA follows: TGTGCCAGCAGCACTAGCGGACAGGTGAGCTCCTACGAGCAGTACTTC. Based on the CDR3 plus reference TRBV9 and TRBJ2-7, the full variable domain is DSGVTQTPKHLITATGQRVTLRCSPRSGDLSVYWYQQSLDQGLQFLIQYYNGEERAKGNILERFSAQQFPDLHSELNLSSLELGDSALYFCASSTSGQVSSYEQYFGPGTRLTVT.

This clonotype was seen repeatedly, ten times or more. The genes are TRBV6-2 or TRBV6-3 and TRBJ2-2; possible D gene TRBD2, 7 bases. The germline V and J ends were trimmed by 10 bases and 8 bases, with 17 bases remaining between them. CDR1 is MNHEY and CDR2 is SVGEGT in the germline V gene. This CDR3 is built from 13 residues. In DNA form, the CDR3 reads TGTGCCACCCGAGGGGGGGCGGCTGGGGAGCTGTTTTTT. Its translation is CATRGGAAGELFF.

V and J are TRBV6-2 or TRBV6-3 and TRBJ2-5, with D perhaps assigned TRBD1 or TRBD2 (6 bases each). V dropped 2 bases and J dropped 2 bases, with 21 bases sitting between them. CDR1 and CDR2 (germline): MNHEY, SVGEGT. The CDR3 is 18 amino acids. This CDR3 reads CASSYPVVGGRSQETQYF. The CDR3 nucleotides are TGTGCCAGCAGTTACCCCGTCGTTGGGGGGCGTTCTCAAGAGACCCAGTACTTC.

This chain uses TRBV27 with TRBJ1-5; 8 bases fit TRBD1. Germline CDR1 reads MNHEY; CDR2 reads SMNVEV (reference sequence). Trimming at V came to 5 bases and at J to 3 bases, leaving 3 bases not matched to a gene. The CDR3 has 14 residues. CDR3: CASSRTGSNQPQHF. Here the CDR3 DNA reads TGTGCCAGCAGTCGGACAGGGTCCAATCAGCCCCAGCATTTT.

This clonotype was found many times. The chain joins TRBV7-9 to TRBJ1-4; D is possibly TRBD1 (5 bases). The CDR3 has 14 amino acids. V lost 4 bases and J lost 4, with 10 bases in between. Looked up from germline, CDR1 is SEHNR and CDR2 is FQNEAQ (reference sequence). In nucleotides, the CDR3 is TGTGCCAGCAGCTCCCGGGACGGTAATGAAAAACTGTTTTTT. Translated: CASSSRDGNEKLFF.

A few counts support this clonotype. The chain employs TRBV4-2 and TRBJ2-3; 8 positions agree with TRBD2. CDR3 length: 16 amino acids. Per germline, CDR1 LGHNA and CDR2 YNFKEQ. The trim removed 4 bases at V and 5 bases at J, leaving 11 bases unmatched. The CDR3 here is CASSRSPGGARDTQYF. Here the CDR3 DNA reads TGTGCCAGCAGCCGGTCGCCCGGGGGGGCCAGAGATACGCAGTATTTT.

This clonotype was observed many times. At one end the junction does not follow the germline gene, possibly because of a read error. V is TRBV11-2 and J is TRBJ1-2, with 8 bases matching TRBD1. CDR1 SGHAT and CDR2 FQNNGV come from the germline V gene. There are 12 residues in the CDR3. CDR3 in amino acids: CASSFPAGQAFF. In nucleotides, the CDR3 is TGTGCCAGCAGCTTCCCAGCGGGACAGGCATTCTTC.

This clonotype was recorded many times. V is TRBV4-3 and J is TRBJ1-6; D is unresolved. The germline CDR1 and CDR2 sequences are LGHNA and YSLEER. Trimming took 4 bases from V and 7 from J, leaving 11 bases between them. The CDR3 runs 14 residues. The CDR3 here is CASSPVKGNSPLHF. CDR3 DNA sequence: TGCGCCAGCAGCCCGGTGAAGGGCAATTCACCCCTCCACTTT.

This clonotype was picked up a small number of times. This chain uses TRBV5-1 with TRBJ1-5, with unresolved D. Germline V lookup: CDR1 SGHRS, CDR2 YFSETQ. V lost 4 bases, J lost 3 bases, and 2 bases lay in between. The CDR3 has 11 amino acids. The CDR3: CASSANQPQHF. The CDR3 nucleotides are TGCGCCAGCAGCGCCAATCAGCCCCAGCATTTT. The full variable domain, its missing parts supplied by reference TRBV5-1 and TRBJ1-5, is KAGVTQTPRYLIKTRGQQVTLSCSPISGHRSVSWYQQTPGQGLQFLFEYFSETQRNKGNFPGRFSGRQFSNSRSEMNVSTLELGDSALYLCASSANQPQHFGDGTRLSIL.